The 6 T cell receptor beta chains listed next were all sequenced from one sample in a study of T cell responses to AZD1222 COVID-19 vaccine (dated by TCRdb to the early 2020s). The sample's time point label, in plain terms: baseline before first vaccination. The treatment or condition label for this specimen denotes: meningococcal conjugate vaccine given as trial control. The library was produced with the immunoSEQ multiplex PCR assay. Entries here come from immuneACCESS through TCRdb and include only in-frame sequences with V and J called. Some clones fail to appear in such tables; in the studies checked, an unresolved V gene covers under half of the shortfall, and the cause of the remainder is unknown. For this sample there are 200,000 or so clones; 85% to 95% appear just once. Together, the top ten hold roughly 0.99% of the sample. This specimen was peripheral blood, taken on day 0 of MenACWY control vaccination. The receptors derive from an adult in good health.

The CDR3 coding sequence is TGTGCCAGCAGTGAAAACCTGACAGCGGGGAACGGTTCACCCCTCCACTTT. Protein: CASSENLTAGNGSPLHF. The chain uses TRBV6-1 and TRBJ1-6; a weak D match, TRBD1 (5 bases). This CDR3 is built from 17 residues. Trimming stripped 2 bases from V and 9 bases from J, with 20 bases between. Per the germline V gene, CDR1 is MNHNS and CDR2 is SASEGT.

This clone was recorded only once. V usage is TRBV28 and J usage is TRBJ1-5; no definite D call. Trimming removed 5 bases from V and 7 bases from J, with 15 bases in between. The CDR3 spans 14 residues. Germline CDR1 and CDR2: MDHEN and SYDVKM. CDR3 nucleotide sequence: TGTGCCAGCAGTACCGTTGGAAGGAGCCAGCCCCAGCATTTT. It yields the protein CASSTVGRSQPQHF.

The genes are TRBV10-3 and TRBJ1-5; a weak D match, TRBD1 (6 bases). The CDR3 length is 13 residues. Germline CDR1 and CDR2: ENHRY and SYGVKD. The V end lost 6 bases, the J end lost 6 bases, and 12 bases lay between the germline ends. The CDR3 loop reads CAIRDSGSQPQHF. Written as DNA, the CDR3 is TGTGCCATCAGGGACAGTGGGAGTCAGCCCCAGCATTTT.

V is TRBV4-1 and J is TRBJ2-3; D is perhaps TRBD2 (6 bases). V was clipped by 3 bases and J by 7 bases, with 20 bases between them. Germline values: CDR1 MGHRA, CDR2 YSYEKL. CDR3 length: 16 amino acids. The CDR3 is CASSHVRGGVPYTQYF. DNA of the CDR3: TGCGCCAGCAGCCACGTTAGGGGCGGGGTTCCCTATACGCAGTATTTT.

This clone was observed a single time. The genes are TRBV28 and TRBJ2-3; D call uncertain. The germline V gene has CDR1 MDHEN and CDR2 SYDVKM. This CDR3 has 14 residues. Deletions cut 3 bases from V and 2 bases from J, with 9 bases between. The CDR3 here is CASSFSQYTDTQYF. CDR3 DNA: TGTGCCAGCAGTTTTTCGCAGTACACAGATACGCAGTATTTT. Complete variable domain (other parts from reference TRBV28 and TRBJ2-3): DVKVTQSSRYLVKRTGEKVFLECVQDMDHENMFWYRQDPGLGLRLIYFSYDVKMKEKGDIPEGYSVSREKKERFSLILESASTNQTSMYLCASSFSQYTDTQYFGPGTRLTVL.

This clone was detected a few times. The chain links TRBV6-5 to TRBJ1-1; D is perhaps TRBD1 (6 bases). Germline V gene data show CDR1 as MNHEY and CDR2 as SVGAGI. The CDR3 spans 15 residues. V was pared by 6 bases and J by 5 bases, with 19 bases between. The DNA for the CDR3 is TGTGCCAGCAGGAGAAACGGACAGCGGCTTACTGAAGCTTTCTTT. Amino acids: CASRRNGQRLTEAFF.